This TCR beta chain originates from a study of siplizumab effects on memory and regulatory T cells. The CDR3 extends over 14 amino acids. V was shortened by 0 bases and J by 1 base, with 6 bases between the two germline ends. In germline, CDR1 is KGHSH, CDR2 LQKENI. Sequencing was performed with immunoSEQ multiplex PCR; in TCRdb, only in-frame clones are kept and a portion is missing. The table has 90,000 to 150,000 clones, 93% seen once. The TCR sequence derives from a human donor in good health. This chain uses TRBV18 with TRBJ2-5; D might be TRBD1 or TRBD2, each matching 5 bases. The sequenced material came from non-Treg CD4+ T cells sorted from blood. CDR3 region: CASSPPGPQETQYF. The CDR3 bases are TGTGCCAGCTCACCACCGGGACCCCAAGAGACCCAGTACTTC.